This T cell receptor (beta chain) was profiled in a study of T cell responses to AZD1222 COVID-19 vaccine. Findings and limits, study-wide: Unmutated variant regions are reportedly targeted by nearly half of spike-specific TCRs. After the peak T cell response, and only then, were repertoires sampled. At baseline, seropositivity was found in only 6 or 7 AZD1222 recipients.

Germline trimming cut 3 bases from V and 0 bases from J; bases unmatched to any gene: 10. The CDR3 is 17 residues long. Per the germline V gene, CDR1 is SGHRS and CDR2 is YFSETQ. TCRdb's copy holds only in-frame clones and misses some; the assay was immunoSEQ multiplex PCR. The table records about 85,000 clones, around 85% of them present only once. With respect to this clone: Its cognate antigen is unknown.

Sequencing was performed on peripheral blood, taken on day 0 of AZD1222 vaccination. The clonotype comes from an adult in good health. The genes are TRBV5-1 and TRBJ2-7, with 9 bases that match TRBD1. CDR3 sequence reads: CASSSGTGSLVSYEQYF. CDR3 nucleotides: TGCGCCAGCAGCTCCGGGACAGGGTCGTTAGTCTCCTACGAGCAGTACTTC.